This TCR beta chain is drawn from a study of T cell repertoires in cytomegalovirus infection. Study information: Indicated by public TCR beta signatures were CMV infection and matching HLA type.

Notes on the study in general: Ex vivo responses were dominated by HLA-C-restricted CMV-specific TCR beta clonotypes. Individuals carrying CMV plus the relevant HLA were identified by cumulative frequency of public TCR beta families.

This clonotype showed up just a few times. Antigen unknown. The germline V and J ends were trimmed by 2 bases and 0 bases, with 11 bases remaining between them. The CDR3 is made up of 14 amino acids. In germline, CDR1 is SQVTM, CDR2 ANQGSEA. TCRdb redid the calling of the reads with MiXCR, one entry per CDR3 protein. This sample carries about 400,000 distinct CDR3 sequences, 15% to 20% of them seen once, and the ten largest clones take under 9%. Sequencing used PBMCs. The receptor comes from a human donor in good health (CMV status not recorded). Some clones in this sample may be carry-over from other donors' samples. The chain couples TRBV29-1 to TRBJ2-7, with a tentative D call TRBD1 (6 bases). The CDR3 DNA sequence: TGCAGCGTTGAACTCAGGGGAACCTCCTACGAGCAGTACTTC. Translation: CSVELRGTSYEQYF.